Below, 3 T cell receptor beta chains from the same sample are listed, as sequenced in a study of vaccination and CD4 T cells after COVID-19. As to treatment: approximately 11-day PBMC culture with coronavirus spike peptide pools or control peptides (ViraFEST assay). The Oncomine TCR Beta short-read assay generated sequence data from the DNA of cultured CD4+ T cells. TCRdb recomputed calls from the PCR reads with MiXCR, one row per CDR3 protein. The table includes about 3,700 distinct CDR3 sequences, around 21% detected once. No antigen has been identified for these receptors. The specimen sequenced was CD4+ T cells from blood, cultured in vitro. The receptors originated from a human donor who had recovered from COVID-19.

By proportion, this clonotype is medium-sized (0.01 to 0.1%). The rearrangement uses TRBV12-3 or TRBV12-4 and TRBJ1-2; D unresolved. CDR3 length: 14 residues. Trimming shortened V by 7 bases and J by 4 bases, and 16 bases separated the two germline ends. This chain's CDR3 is CASTLRPGSYGYTF. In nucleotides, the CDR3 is TGTGCCAGCACCTTACGTCCAGGAAGCTATGGCTACACCTTC.

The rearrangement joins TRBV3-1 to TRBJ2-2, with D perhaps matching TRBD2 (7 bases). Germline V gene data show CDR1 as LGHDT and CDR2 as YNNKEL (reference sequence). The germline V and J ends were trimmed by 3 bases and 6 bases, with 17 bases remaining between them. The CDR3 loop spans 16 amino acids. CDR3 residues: CASSQAAGQGSGELFF. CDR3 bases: TGTGCCAGCAGCCAGGCAGCGGGGCAGGGGTCCGGGGAGCTGTTTTTT. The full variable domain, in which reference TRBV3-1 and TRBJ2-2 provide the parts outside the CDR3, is DTAVSQTPKYLVTQMGNDKSIKCEQNLGHDTMYWYKQDSKKFLKIMFSYNNKELIINETVPNRFSPKSPDKAHLNLHINSLELGDSAVYFCASSQAAGQGSGELFFGEGSRLTVL.

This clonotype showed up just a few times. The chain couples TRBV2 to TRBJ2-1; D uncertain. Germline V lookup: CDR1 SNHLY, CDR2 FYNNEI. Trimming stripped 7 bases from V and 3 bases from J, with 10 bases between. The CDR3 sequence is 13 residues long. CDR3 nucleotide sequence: TGTGCCAGCAAAAATCGGATCTACAATGAGCAGTTCTTC. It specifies CASKNRIYNEQFF.